The clone carrying this T cell receptor beta chain was detected ten times or more. The target antigen is unknown. These data originate in a study of T cells in Graves' hyperthyroidism and ophthalmopathy. Diagnostic decisions used clinical symptoms, serum thyroxine and TRAb, thyroid ultrasound and orbital computed tomography. Amplification of TCR beta CDR3 regions was performed using RNA transcripts as template. An initial round of RT-PCR targeting the TCR CDR3 relied on the HTBI primer set. TCRdb passed the multiplex PCR reads through MiXCR, listing each CDR3 protein once. The sample comprises over 250,000 distinct CDR3 sequences, about a sixth of which are singletons, and about 51% rests with the top ten. CDR3 size: 15 residues. Germline assignment: CDR1 MNHEY and CDR2 SMNVEV (reference sequence). V shed 6 bases and J 7 bases; nucleotides not matched to a gene: 13. The study, taken as a whole, reports: Through a model of 13 V-J features, ophthalmopathy was separated from stable hyperthyroidism.

The sequence was collected from a woman aged 55-70 years with Graves' ophthalmopathy. Material: blood. This chain uses TRBV27 with TRBJ2-7, with 9 bases that match TRBD1. This chain's CDR3 is CASRRPGQGTGEQYF. DNA of the CDR3: TGTGCCAGCAGGCGGCCGGGACAGGGAACTGGGGAGCAGTACTTC.